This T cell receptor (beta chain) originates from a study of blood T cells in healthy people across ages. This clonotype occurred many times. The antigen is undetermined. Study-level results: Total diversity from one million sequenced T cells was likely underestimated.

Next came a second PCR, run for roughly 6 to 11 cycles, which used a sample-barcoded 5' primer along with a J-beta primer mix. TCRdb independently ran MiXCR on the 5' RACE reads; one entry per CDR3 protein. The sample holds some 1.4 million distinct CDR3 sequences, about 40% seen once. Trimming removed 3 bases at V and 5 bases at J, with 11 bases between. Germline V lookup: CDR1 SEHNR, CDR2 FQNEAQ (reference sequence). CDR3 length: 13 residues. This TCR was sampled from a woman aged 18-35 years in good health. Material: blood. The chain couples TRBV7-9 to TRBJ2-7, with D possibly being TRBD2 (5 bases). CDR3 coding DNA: TGTGCCAGCAGCTTGGCGGGCGTCCACGAGCAGTACTTC. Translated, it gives CASSLAGVHEQYF.